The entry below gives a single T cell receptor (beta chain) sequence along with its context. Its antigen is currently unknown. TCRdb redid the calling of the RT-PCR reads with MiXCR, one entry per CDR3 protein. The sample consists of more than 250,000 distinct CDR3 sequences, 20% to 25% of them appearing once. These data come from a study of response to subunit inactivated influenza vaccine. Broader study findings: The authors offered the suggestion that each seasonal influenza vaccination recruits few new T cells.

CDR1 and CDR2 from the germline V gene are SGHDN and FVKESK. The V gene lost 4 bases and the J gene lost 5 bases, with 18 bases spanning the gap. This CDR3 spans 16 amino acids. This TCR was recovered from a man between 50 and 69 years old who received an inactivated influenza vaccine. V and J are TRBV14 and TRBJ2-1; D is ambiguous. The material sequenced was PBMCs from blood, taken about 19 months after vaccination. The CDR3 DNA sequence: TGTGCCAGCAGCCGATATAGCTCGCCTCCTAACAATGAGCAGTTCTTC. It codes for CASSRYSSPPNNEQFF. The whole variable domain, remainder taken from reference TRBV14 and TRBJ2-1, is EAGVTQFPSHSVIEKGQTVTLRCDPISGHDNLYWYRRVMGKEIKFLLHFVKESKQDESGMPNNRFLAERTGGTYSTLKVQPAELEDSGVYFCASSRYSSPPNNEQFFGPGTRLTVL.